The present entry profiles one T cell receptor (beta chain) with its context. Its matching antigen is unknown. The data were produced by immunoSEQ multiplex PCR, yet TCRdb's version contains in-frame clones alone and is incomplete. The sample shows 99,000 or so clones, approximately 90% of them seen only once. This specimen belongs to a study of a mutant IDH1 vaccine in newly diagnosed glioma. Study-wide results and caveats: Among patients, roughly 95% showed immune responses induced by the vaccine.

This sample's time point: baseline, week 1 (first vaccination visit). Treatment denoted: pre-vaccination baseline after standard-of-care therapy. CDR1 is SEHNR and CDR2 is FQNEAQ in the germline V gene (reference sequence). This CDR3 has 14 amino acids. Trimming took 6 bases from V and 3 from J; bases not matched to a gene: 4. This TCR was recovered from a woman between 50 and 59 years old with glioma. J is TRBJ2-7 and V is TRBV7-9; TRBD2 aligns across 11 bases. The specimen comprised PBMCs, sampled from a glioma patient treated with radiotherapy, temozolomide or both. The CDR3 bases are TGTGCCAGCAGTTCCGGGACTAGCGGCTACGAGCAGTACTTC. Translation: CASSSGTSGYEQYF.